This T cell receptor beta chain was profiled in a study of T cells expressing NK-cell markers. A word on this clonotype: Its antigen is currently unknown.

What made the TCR beta cDNA was 5'RACE template switching with UMIs. Reprocessing the 5' RACE reads, TCRdb reports a single entry for every CDR3 protein and omits DNA. The table for this sample gives a few hundred thousand distinct CDR3 sequences. Germline CDR1 and CDR2: SQVTM and ANQGSEA. CDR3 length: 12 amino acids. Overall study results and limits: About six donors showed dominant NKG2C+ clonotypes comprising about 1.0-7.5% of their CD8+ T cells.

The chain uses TRBV29-1 and TRBJ2-1; checking the TCRdb D call of TRBD2 is not possible without DNA. This TCR was recovered from a woman aged 45-60 years in good health. The source material was blood T cells: a sorted CD56 or NKG2C T cell subset, CD4+ or CD8+ T cells, or bulk PBMC T cells (not recorded which). The CDR3 is CSVVGLPNEQFF.